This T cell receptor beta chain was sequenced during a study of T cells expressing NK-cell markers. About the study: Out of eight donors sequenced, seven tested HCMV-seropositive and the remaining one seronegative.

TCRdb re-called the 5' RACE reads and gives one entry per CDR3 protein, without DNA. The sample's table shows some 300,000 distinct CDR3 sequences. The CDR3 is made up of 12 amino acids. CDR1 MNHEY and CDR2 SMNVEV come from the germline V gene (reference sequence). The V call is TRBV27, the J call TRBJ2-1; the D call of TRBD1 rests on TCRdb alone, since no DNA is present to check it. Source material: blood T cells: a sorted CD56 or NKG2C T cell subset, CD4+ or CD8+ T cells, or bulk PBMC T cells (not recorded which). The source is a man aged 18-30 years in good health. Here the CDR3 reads CASSGPEDEQFF.